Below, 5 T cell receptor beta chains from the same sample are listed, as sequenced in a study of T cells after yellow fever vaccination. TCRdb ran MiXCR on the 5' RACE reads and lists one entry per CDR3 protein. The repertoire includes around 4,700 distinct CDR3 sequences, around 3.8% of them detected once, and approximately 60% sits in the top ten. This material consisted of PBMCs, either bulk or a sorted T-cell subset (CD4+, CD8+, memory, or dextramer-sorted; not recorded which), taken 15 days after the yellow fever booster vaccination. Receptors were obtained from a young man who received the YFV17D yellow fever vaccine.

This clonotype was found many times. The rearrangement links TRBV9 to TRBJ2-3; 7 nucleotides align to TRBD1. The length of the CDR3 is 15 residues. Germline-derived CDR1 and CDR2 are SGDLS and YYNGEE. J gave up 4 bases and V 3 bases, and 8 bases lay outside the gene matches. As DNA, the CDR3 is TGTGCCAGCAGCGCGAAGACAGGGAATGCAGATACGCAGTATTTT. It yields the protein CASSAKTGNADTQYF.

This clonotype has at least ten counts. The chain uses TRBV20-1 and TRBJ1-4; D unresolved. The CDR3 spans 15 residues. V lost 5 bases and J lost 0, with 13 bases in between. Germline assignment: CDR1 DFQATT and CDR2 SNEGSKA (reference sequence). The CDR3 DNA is TGCAGTGCTCACGCCGCAGAGACAACTAATGAAAAACTGTTTTTT. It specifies CSAHAAETTNEKLFF.

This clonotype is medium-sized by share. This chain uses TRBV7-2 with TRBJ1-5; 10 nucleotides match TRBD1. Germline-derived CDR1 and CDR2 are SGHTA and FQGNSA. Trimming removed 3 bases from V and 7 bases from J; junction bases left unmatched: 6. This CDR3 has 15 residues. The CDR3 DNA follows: TGTGCCAGCAGCTTCCGGGACAGGGGAGGGCAGCCCCAGCATTTT. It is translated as CASSFRDRGGQPQHF.

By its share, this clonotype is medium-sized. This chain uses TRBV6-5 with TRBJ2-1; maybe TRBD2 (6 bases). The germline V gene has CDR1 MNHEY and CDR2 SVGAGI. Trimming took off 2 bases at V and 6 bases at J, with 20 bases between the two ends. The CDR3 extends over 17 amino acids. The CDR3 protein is CASSYLQRAAGTNEQFF. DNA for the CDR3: TGTGCCAGCAGTTACCTCCAGCGGGCAGCCGGGACCAATGAGCAGTTCTTC.

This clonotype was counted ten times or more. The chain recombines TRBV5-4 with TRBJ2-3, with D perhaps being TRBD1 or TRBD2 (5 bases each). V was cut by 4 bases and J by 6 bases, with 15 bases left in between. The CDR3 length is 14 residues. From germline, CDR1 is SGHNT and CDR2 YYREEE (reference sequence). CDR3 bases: TGTGCCAGCAGCGGAGGTCAAAGGGGTGATACGCAGTATTTT. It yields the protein CASSGGQRGDTQYF.